By frequency in the sample, the clone carrying this T cell receptor (beta chain) is medium-sized (0.01 to 0.1%). The CDR3 runs to 16 residues. CDR1 and CDR2 from the germline V gene are LNHNV and YYDKDF (reference sequence). The germline V and J ends were trimmed by 0 bases and 7 bases, with 18 bases remaining between them. The data are from a study of patients and donors after allogeneic stem cell transplantation. One entry per CDR3 protein results from TCRdb running MiXCR on the RT-PCR reads. The sample lists 30,000 to 35,000 distinct CDR3 sequences, around 7% occurring once. The source of this sequence is a human donor who was either an allogeneic HSCT recipient or a stem cell or donor lymphocyte infusion donor (not recorded which). It is not recorded whose cells these are; they may come from a transplant donor. The V and J genes are TRBV15 and TRBJ1-2; possible D gene TRBD1, 6 bases. Input material: blood, either unsorted or a sorted T cell fraction (not recorded which). CDR3 DNA sequence: TGTGCCACCAGCAGAGATCAGGGGAGGCAGAGGTTTGGCTACACCTTC. This gives the protein CATSRDQGRQRFGYTF.